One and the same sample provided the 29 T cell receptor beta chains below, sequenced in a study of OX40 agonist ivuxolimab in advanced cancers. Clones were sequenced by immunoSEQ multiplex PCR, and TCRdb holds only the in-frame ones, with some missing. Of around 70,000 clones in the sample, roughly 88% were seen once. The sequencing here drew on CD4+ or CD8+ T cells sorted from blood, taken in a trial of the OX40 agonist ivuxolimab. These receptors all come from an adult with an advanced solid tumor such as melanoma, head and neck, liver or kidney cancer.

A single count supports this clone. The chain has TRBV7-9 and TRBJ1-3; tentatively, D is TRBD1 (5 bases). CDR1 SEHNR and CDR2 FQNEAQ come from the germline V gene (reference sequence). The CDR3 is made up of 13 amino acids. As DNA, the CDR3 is TGTGTCTGGGACGGGGGACGCGGAAACACCATATATTTT. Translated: CVWDGGRGNTIYF.

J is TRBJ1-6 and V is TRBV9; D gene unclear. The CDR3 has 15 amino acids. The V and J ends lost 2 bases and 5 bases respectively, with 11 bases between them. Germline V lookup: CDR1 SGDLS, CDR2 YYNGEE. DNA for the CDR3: TGTGCCAGCAGCGTTTGGGGAAGGGATAATTCACCCCTCCACTTT. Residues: CASSVWGRDNSPLHF.

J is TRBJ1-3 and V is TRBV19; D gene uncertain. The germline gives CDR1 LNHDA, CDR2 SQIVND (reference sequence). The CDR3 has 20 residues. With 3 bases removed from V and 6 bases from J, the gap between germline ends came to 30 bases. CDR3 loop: CASSIGRVNPGSRNENTIYF. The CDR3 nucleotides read TGTGCCAGTAGTATCGGCCGCGTCAACCCGGGATCGCGGAACGAAAACACCATATATTTT.

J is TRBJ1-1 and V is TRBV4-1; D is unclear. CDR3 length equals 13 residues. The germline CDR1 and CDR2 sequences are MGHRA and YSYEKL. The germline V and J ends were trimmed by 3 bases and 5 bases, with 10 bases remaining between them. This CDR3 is CASSQLGWTEAFF. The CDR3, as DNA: TGCGCCAGCAGCCAGTTGGGTTGGACTGAAGCTTTCTTT.

DNA for the CDR3: TGTGCCAGCAGCGACCCTACTAGCGGGAGGCTCAATGAGCAGTTCTTC. Residues: CASSDPTSGRLNEQFF. The chain uses TRBV9 and TRBJ2-1; 12 bases align to TRBD2. CDR1 SGDLS and CDR2 YYNGEE come from the germline V gene. The CDR3 is 16 residues long. V lost 3 bases to trimming and J lost 6 bases; unmatched junction nucleotides: 7.

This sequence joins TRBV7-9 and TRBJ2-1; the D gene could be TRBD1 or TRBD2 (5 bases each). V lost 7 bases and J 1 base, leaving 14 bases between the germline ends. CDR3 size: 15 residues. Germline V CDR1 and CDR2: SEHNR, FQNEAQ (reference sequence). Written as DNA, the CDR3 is TGTGCCAGCACCTCGCCCGGGACGTCCTACAATGAGCAGTTCTTC. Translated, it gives CASTSPGTSYNEQFF.

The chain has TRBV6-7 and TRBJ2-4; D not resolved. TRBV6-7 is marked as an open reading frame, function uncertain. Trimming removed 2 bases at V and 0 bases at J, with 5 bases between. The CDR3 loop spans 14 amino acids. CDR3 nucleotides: TGTGCCAGCAGTTACCGGCTAGCCAAAAACATTCAGTACTTC. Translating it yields CASSYRLAKNIQYF.

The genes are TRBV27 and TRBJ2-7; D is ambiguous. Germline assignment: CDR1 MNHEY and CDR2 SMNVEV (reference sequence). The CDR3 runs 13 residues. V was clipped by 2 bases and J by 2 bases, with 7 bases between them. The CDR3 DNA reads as TGTGCCAGCAGTTTAGGGATCGCCTACGAGCAGTACTTC. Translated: CASSLGIAYEQYF.

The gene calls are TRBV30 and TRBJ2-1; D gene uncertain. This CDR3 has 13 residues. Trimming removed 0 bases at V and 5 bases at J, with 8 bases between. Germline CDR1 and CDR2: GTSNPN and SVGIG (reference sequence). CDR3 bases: TGTGCCTGGAGTGTAGGGCGGAACAATGAGCAGTTCTTC. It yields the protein CAWSVGRNNEQFF. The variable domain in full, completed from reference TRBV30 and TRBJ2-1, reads SQTIHQWPATLVQPVGSPLSLECTVEGTSNPNLYWYRQAAGRGLQLLFYSVGIGQISSEVPQNLSASRPQDRQFILSSKKLLLSDSGFYLCAWSVGRNNEQFFGPGTRLTVL.

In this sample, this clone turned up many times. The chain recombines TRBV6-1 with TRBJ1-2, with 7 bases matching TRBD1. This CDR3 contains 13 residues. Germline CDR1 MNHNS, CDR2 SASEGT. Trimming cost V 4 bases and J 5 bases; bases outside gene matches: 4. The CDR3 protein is CASSVLRGYGYTF. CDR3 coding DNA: TGTGCCAGCAGTGTCCTCAGGGGGTATGGCTACACCTTC.

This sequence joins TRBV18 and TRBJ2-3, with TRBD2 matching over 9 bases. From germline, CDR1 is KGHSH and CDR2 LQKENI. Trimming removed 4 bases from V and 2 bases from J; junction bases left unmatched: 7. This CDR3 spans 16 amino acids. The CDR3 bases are TGTGCCAGCTCACGGTCTAGCGGGGCGCTCACAGATACGCAGTATTTT. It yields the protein CASSRSSGALTDTQYF. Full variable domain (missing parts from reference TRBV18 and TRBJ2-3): NAGVMQNPRHLVRRRGQEARLRCSPMKGHSHVYWYRQLPEEGLKFMVYLQKENIIDESGMPKERFSAEFPKEGPSILRIQQVVRGDSAAYFCASSRSSGALTDTQYFGPGTRLTVL.

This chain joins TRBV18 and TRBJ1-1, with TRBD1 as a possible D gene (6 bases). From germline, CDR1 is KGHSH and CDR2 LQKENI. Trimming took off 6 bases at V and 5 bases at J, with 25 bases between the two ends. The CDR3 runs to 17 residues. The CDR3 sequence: CASSHKATGTKGTEAFF. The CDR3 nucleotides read TGTGCCAGCTCTCACAAAGCAACCGGGACAAAGGGGACTGAAGCTTTCTTT.

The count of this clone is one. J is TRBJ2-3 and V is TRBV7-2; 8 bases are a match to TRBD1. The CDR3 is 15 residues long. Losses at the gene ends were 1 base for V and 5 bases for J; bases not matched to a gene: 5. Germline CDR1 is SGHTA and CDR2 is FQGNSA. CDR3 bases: TGTGCCAGCAGCTTAGGGTGGACAGGGTTAGATACGCAGTATTTT. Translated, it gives CASSLGWTGLDTQYF.

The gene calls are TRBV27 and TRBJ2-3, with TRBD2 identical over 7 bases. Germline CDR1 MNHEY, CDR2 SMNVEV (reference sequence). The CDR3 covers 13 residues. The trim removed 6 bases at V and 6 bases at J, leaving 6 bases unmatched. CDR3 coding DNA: TGTGCCAGCAGGCTCGCAGCGGGGGATACGCAGTATTTT. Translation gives CASRLAAGDTQYF.

The chain's CDR3 is CADQKTPAANEQFF. The CDR3, as DNA: TGTGCCGACCAAAAGACTCCAGCCGCCAATGAGCAGTTCTTC. This sequence joins TRBV2 and TRBJ2-1, with D uncertain. The CDR3 is made up of 14 amino acids. V was cut by 11 bases and J by 6 bases, with 20 bases left in between. Germline lookup yields CDR1 SNHLY and CDR2 FYNNEI.

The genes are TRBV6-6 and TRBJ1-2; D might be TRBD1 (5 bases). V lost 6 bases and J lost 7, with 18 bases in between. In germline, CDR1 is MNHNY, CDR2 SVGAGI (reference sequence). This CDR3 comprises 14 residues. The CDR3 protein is CASRGTLSPPGYTF. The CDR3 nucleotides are TGTGCCAGCAGAGGGACTCTCAGCCCCCCTGGCTACACCTTC.

CDR3 loop: CASSLEVDGYTF. The CDR3 nucleotides read TGTGCCAGCAGCTTAGAGGTAGACGGCTACACCTTC. The J gene is TRBJ1-2, the V gene TRBV7-9, with unresolved D. The V end lost 1 base, the J end lost 8 bases, and 8 bases lay between the germline ends. This CDR3 contains 12 residues. Germline V gene lookup returns CDR1 SEHNR and CDR2 FQNEAQ (reference sequence).

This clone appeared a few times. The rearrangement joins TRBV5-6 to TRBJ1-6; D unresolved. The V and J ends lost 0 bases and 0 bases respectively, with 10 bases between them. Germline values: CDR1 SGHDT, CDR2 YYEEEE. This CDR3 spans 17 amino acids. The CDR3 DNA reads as TGTGCCAGCAGCTTGGGGACCGCGGGCTCCTATAATTCACCCCTCCACTTT. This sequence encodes CASSLGTAGSYNSPLHF.

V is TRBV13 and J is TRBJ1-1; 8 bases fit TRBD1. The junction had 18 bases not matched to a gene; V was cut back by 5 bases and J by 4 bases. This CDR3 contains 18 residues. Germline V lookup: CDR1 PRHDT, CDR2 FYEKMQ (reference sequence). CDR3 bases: TGTGCCAGCAGCCCCCGGGGGGCAGGGGGCCTTTGGGGCACTGAAGCTTTCTTT. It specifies CASSPRGAGGLWGTEAFF.

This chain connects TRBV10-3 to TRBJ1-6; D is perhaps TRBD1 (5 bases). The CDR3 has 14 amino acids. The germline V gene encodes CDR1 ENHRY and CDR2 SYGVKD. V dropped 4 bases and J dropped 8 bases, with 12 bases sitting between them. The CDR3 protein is CAISVQGGDSPLHF. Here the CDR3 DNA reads TGTGCCATCAGTGTTCAGGGTGGGGATTCACCCCTCCACTTT.

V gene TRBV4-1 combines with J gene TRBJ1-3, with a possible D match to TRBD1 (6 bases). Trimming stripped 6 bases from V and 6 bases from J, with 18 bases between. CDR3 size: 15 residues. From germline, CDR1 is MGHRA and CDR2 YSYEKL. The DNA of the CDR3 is TGCGCCAGCAGTTACAGGGTGACTTCAGAAAACACCATATATTTT. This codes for CASSYRVTSENTIYF.

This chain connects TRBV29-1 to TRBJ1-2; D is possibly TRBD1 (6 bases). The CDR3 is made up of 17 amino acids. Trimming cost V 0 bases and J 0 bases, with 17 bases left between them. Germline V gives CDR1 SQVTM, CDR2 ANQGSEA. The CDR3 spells CSVEDRGALRPNYGYTF. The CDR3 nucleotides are TGCAGCGTTGAAGATCGGGGGGCGCTTAGGCCTAACTATGGCTACACCTTC.

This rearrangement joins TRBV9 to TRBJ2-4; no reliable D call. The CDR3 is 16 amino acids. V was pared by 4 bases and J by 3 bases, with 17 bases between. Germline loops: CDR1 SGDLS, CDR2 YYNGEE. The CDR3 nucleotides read TGTGCCAGCAGCCGAAGCCCCGTACCGAACAAAAACATTCAGTACTTC. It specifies CASSRSPVPNKNIQYF.

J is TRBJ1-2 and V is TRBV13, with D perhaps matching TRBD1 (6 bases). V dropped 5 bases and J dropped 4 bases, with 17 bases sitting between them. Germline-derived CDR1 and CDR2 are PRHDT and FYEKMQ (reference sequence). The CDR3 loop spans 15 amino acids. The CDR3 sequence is CASSVNGGGGYGYTF. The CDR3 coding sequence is TGTGCCAGCAGCGTTAACGGAGGGGGGGGCTATGGCTACACCTTC.

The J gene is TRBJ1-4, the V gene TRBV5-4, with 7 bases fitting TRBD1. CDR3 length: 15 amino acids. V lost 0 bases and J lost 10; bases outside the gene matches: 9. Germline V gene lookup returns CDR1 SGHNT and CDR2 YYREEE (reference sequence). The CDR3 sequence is CASSLGPGDSGKLFF. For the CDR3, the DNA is TGTGCCAGCAGCTTGGGACCAGGGGACAGCGGAAAACTGTTTTTT.

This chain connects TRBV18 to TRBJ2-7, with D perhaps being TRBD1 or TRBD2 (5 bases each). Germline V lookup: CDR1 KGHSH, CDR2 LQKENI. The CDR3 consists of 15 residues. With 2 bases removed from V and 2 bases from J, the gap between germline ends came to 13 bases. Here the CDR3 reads CASSPMLGTPYEQYF. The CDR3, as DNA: TGTGCCAGCTCACCAATGTTAGGGACCCCCTACGAGCAGTACTTC.

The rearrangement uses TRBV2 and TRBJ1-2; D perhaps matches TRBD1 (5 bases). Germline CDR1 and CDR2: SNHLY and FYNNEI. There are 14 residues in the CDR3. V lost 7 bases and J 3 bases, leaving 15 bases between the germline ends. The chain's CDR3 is CASNRDGPHYGYTF. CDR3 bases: TGTGCCAGCAACCGGGACGGTCCCCACTATGGCTACACCTTC.

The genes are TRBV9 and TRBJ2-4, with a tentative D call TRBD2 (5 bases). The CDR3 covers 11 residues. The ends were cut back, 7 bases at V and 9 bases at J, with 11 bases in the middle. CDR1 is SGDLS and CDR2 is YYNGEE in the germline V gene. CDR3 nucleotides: TGTGCCAGCGGGGAACGGGGCATTCAGTACTTC. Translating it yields CASGERGIQYF.

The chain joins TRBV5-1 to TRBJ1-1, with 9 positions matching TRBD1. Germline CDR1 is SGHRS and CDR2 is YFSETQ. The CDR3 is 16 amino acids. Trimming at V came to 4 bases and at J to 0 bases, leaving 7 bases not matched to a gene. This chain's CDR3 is CASSPGTGPLNTEAFF. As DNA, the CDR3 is TGCGCCAGCAGCCCCGGGACAGGGCCCTTGAACACTGAAGCTTTCTTT. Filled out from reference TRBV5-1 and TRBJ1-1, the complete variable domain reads KAGVTQTPRYLIKTRGQQVTLSCSPISGHRSVSWYQQTPGQGLQFLFEYFSETQRNKGNFPGRFSGRQFSNSRSEMNVSTLELGDSALYLCASSPGTGPLNTEAFFGQGTRLTVV.